This T cell receptor beta chain is drawn from a study of early T cells in non-severe SARS-CoV-2 infection. Broader study findings: In VDJdb matching, anti-spike CD8 responses were favored while private and CD4 specificities went missing.

This clonotype was found a few times. Its specificity is not known. TCRdb used MiXCR to reprocess the 5' RACE reads, holding one entry per CDR3 protein. The top ten clones hold roughly 4.3% of a sample with tens of thousands of distinct CDR3 sequences, 9.5% to 15% of them seen once. Trimming pared 2 bases from V and 2 bases from J, leaving 13 bases between. There are 15 residues in the CDR3. Germline V CDR1 and CDR2: SGHAT, FQNNGV. The sequenced sample was whole blood. The TCR was taken from an adult who was a healthcare worker with PCR-confirmed SARS-CoV-2 infection or an uninfected control (not recorded which). The chain couples TRBV11-2 to TRBJ2-7; tentative D call: TRBD2 (8 bases). CDR3 loop: CASSLRQGLAYEQYF. CDR3 nucleotides: TGTGCCAGCAGCTTACGACAGGGACTAGCCTACGAGCAGTACTTC.